The 26 T cell receptor beta chains below all came from one sample that was sequenced in a study of blood T cell repertoires in COVID-19. Only in-frame clones appear in the TCRdb table, and some are missing; sequencing was by immunoSEQ multiplex PCR. The sample has some 250,000 clones; roughly 90% are singletons. The sequenced material came from PBMCs or T cells enriched from blood (not recorded which). These receptor sequences come from a woman aged 40 to 50 with acute COVID-19.

The rearrangement links TRBV4-1 to TRBJ1-1; 12 bases are shared with TRBD1. The CDR3 loop spans 15 amino acids. CDR1 and CDR2 from the germline V gene are MGHRA and YSYEKL. The V and J ends lost 3 bases and 4 bases, in that order; junction bases with no gene match: 3. As DNA, the CDR3 is TGCGCCAGCAGCCACTTGGGACAGGGGGCCACTGAAGCTTTCTTT. Its protein is CASSHLGQGATEAFF.

The chain couples TRBV6-5 to TRBJ1-5, with TRBD1 identical over 9 bases. The germline CDR1 and CDR2 sequences are MNHEY and SVGAGI. This CDR3 comprises 14 residues. Trimming removed 5 bases from V and 4 bases from J; junction bases left unmatched: 3. DNA of the CDR3: TGTGCCAGCAGTAAGGACAGGGGTAATCAGCCCCAGCATTTT. Residues: CASSKDRGNQPQHF.

The chain is built from TRBV28 and TRBJ1-5; 7 bases agree with TRBD1. Germline-derived CDR1 and CDR2 are MDHEN and SYDVKM. V lost 10 bases, J lost 3 bases, and 6 bases stayed unmatched. The CDR3 has 13 residues. The CDR3 is CATYRGLNQPQHF. The CDR3 nucleotides read TGTGCCACGTACAGGGGACTCAATCAGCCCCAGCATTTT.

The V and J genes are TRBV7-2 and TRBJ2-7, with TRBD2 identical over 14 bases. The CDR3 spans 18 residues. Per germline, CDR1 SGHTA and CDR2 FQGNSA. V was pared by 1 base and J by 6 bases, with 11 bases of the junction left unmatched. The CDR3 DNA is TGTGCCAGCAGCTTAGTTGGGACTAGCGGGAGTCGGGGCGGCGAGCAGTACTTC. This encodes CASSLVGTSGSRGGEQYF.

As DNA, the CDR3 is TGCGCCAGCAGCGCGGATTACTCTGGAAACACCATATATTTT. Encoded protein: CASSADYSGNTIYF. The chain combines TRBV5-1 with TRBJ1-3; D is unclear. The germline V gene has CDR1 SGHRS and CDR2 YFSETQ. V lost 4 bases and J lost 0, with 8 bases in between. There are 14 residues in the CDR3.

This chain joins TRBV2 and TRBJ2-2; TRBD2 matches at 8 bases. Per germline, CDR1 SNHLY and CDR2 FYNNEI. V dropped 0 bases and J dropped 0; count of bases not matched to a gene: 6. This CDR3 comprises 18 residues. The CDR3 DNA reads TGTGCCAGCAGTGAAGCCCTGCCCGGGGGGGCGAACACCGGGGAGCTGTTTTTT. Protein sequence: CASSEALPGGANTGELFF.

The rearrangement joins TRBV6-2 or TRBV6-3 to TRBJ2-7; TRBD1 is a possible D gene (5 bases). V lost 5 bases and J lost 2, with 10 bases in between. CDR3 length: 13 amino acids. Germline CDR1 and CDR2: MNHEY and SVGEGT. CDR3 loop: CASSTQAPYEQYF. The DNA of the CDR3 is TGTGCCAGCAGTACACAGGCCCCCTACGAGCAGTACTTC.

This clone appeared once. The chain joins TRBV5-6 to TRBJ1-2; maybe TRBD1 (5 bases). The V and J ends lost 0 bases and 7 bases respectively, with 13 bases between them. Germline V gives CDR1 SGHDT, CDR2 YYEEEE. The CDR3 contains 14 residues. The DNA of the CDR3 is TGTGCCAGCAGCTTGGCGGGGGTTCTAGCTGGCTACACCTTC. Translated: CASSLAGVLAGYTF.

The chain carries TRBV12-5 and TRBJ2-5; 7 nucleotides line up with TRBD1. CDR3 length: 15 residues. Germline V gives CDR1 LGHNT, CDR2 FRNRAP. The V gene end was trimmed by 4 bases and the J gene end by 3 bases; junction bases not matched to a gene: 8. The CDR3 coding sequence is TGTGCTAGTGGTTCGCCCCTCGGGACAGAAGAGACCCAGTACTTC. This gives the protein CASGSPLGTEETQYF.

The rearrangement joins TRBV6-5 to TRBJ2-7; TRBD1 aligns across 7 bases. The CDR3 has 15 residues. J lost 1 base, V lost 6 bases, and 9 bases had no gene match. The germline V gene has CDR1 MNHEY and CDR2 SVGAGI. The CDR3 sequence: CASSKQGSSSYEQYF. The CDR3 nucleotides read TGTGCCAGCAGCAAACAGGGGAGTTCATCCTACGAGCAGTACTTC.

The chain uses TRBV3-1 (or the pseudogene TRBV3-2) and TRBJ1-3; D perhaps matches TRBD1 (5 bases). The V end was cut by 4 bases, the J end by 0 bases, with 10 bases between. This CDR3 has 15 residues. In germline, CDR1 is LGHDT, CDR2 YNNKEL (reference sequence). DNA of the CDR3: TGTGCCAGCAGCCCTGCGGGACTCTCTGGAAACACCATATATTTT. Translation gives CASSPAGLSGNTIYF.

The chain combines TRBV3-1 (or the pseudogene TRBV3-2) with TRBJ2-3; D is uncertain. This CDR3 region has 14 residues. V was trimmed by 4 bases and J by 0 bases, leaving 8 bases between them. The germline CDR1 and CDR2 sequences are LGHDT and YNNKEL (reference sequence). CDR3 DNA: TGTGCCAGCAGCCCTCCTACTAGCACAGATACGCAGTATTTT. This translates into CASSPPTSTDTQYF.

The chain couples TRBV4-3 to TRBJ1-2, with 10 bases matching TRBD1. The J segment lost 8 bases and the V segment lost 6 bases, leaving 9 bases of the junction unmatched. Germline assignment: CDR1 LGHNA and CDR2 YSLEER. The length of the CDR3 is 14 residues. This chain's CDR3 is CASSTGQGIEGYTF. The CDR3 DNA is TGCGCCAGCAGTACGGGACAGGGGATAGAAGGCTACACCTTC.

The V gene is TRBV29-1, the J gene TRBJ2-1; 9 positions match TRBD1. Trimming cost V 7 bases and J 6 bases; bases outside gene matches: 10. The CDR3 consists of 14 residues. Per germline, CDR1 SQVTM and CDR2 ANQGSEA. In DNA, the CDR3 is TGCAGCGCCGGGGGACAGGGTGGTTTCAATGAGCAGTTCTTC. Its protein is CSAGGQGGFNEQFF.

The rearrangement uses TRBV13 and TRBJ2-3, with D maybe TRBD1 (6 bases). There are 14 residues in the CDR3. CDR1 and CDR2 (germline): PRHDT, FYEKMQ (reference sequence). The V gene lost 0 bases and the J gene lost 5 bases, with 9 bases spanning the gap. The CDR3 DNA reads TGTGCCAGCAGCTTAGGGGGGGCGGAAGATACGCAGTATTTT. This codes for CASSLGGAEDTQYF.

This clone was seen only a few times. The CDR3 protein is CSVVTGVFGNTEAFF. CDR3 nucleotide sequence: TGCAGCGTGGTAACAGGGGTATTCGGGAACACTGAAGCTTTCTTT. The chain links TRBV29-1 to TRBJ1-1; 7 bases fit TRBD1. The ends lost 6 bases at V and 1 base at J; junction bases unmatched: 11. This CDR3 spans 15 amino acids. CDR1 and CDR2 from the germline V gene are SQVTM and ANQGSEA.

The rearrangement uses TRBV7-9 and TRBJ2-3; D is possibly TRBD1 (6 bases). The CDR3 extends over 16 amino acids. Germline V gene sequence: CDR1 SEHNR, CDR2 FQNEAQ (reference sequence). V was trimmed by 5 bases and J by 6 bases, leaving 21 bases between them. CDR3 loop: CASSQPAEGVDDTQYF. The CDR3 nucleotides read TGTGCCAGCAGCCAACCCGCCGAGGGGGTAGACGATACGCAGTATTTT.

The chain has TRBV28 and TRBJ1-4, with 8 bases fitting TRBD1. Trimming removed 6 bases from V and 10 bases from J; junction bases left unmatched: 7. Germline lookup yields CDR1 MDHEN and CDR2 SYDVKM. The CDR3 contains 13 residues. This chain's CDR3 is CASRRQGTGKLFF. DNA for the CDR3: TGTGCCAGCAGAAGACAGGGGACGGGAAAACTGTTTTTT.

The gene calls are TRBV2 and TRBJ2-2; 8 bases map to TRBD2. This CDR3 has 18 amino acids. Germline trimming cut 1 base from V and 6 bases from J; bases unmatched to any gene: 13. Looked up from germline, CDR1 is SNHLY and CDR2 is FYNNEI. CDR3 sequence (DNA): TGTGCCAGCAGTGAAGGAGGGAAAGCGGGAGTACGGGCCGGGGAGCTGTTTTTT. Protein sequence: CASSEGGKAGVRAGELFF.

The chain combines TRBV5-1 with TRBJ1-3, with D perhaps matching TRBD1 (5 bases). This CDR3 has 16 amino acids. Per the germline V gene, CDR1 is SGHRS and CDR2 is YFSETQ. V was pared by 1 base and J by 0 bases, with 11 bases between. CDR3 sequence reads: CASSLFQGGSGNTIYF. The CDR3 DNA sequence: TGCGCCAGCAGCTTGTTCCAGGGAGGCTCTGGAAACACCATATATTTT.

The V and J genes are TRBV5-1 and TRBJ2-5, with D possibly being TRBD2 (6 bases). The germline gives CDR1 SGHRS, CDR2 YFSETQ. The CDR3 totals 14 residues. V was clipped by 4 bases and J by 4 bases, with 14 bases between them. The CDR3, as DNA: TGCGCCAGCAGCCCCTCGGGCGGGACAGAGACCCAGTACTTC. Its protein product is CASSPSGGTETQYF.

V gene TRBV19 combines with J gene TRBJ2-5; TRBD1 aligns across 8 bases. The CDR3 consists of 13 residues. Germline trimming cut 6 bases from V and 2 bases from J; bases unmatched to any gene: 2. CDR1 and CDR2 (germline): LNHDA, SQIVND (reference sequence). CDR3 region: CASSRDRQETQYF. CDR3 DNA sequence: TGTGCCAGTAGCAGGGACAGGCAAGAGACCCAGTACTTC.

The V call is TRBV5-1, the J call TRBJ2-3; 9 nucleotides agree with TRBD1. The CDR3 extends over 15 amino acids. V lost 2 bases and J lost 5; bases outside the gene matches: 6. Germline assignment: CDR1 SGHRS and CDR2 YFSETQ. DNA for the CDR3: TGCGCCAGCAGCTTTGACGGGACAGGGAAAGATACGCAGTATTTT. This sequence encodes CASSFDGTGKDTQYF.

The chain carries TRBV19 and TRBJ2-1; TRBD1 matches 9 bases. Germline loops: CDR1 LNHDA, CDR2 SQIVND (reference sequence). Unmatched junction bases numbered 3, after V lost 5 bases and J lost 4 bases. This CDR3 has 14 amino acids. CDR3 in amino acids: CASSRDRVYNEQFF. CDR3 sequence (DNA): TGTGCCAGTAGTCGGGACAGGGTTTACAATGAGCAGTTCTTC. Full variable domain (missing parts from reference TRBV19 and TRBJ2-1): DGGITQSPKYLFRKEGQNVTLSCEQNLNHDAMYWYRQDPGQGLRLIYYSQIVNDFQKGDIAEGYSVSREKKESFPLTVTSAQKNPTAFYLCASSRDRVYNEQFFGPGTRLTVL.

The genes are TRBV6-5 and TRBJ1-2; D is ambiguous. The CDR3 loop spans 14 amino acids. With 2 bases removed from V and 4 bases from J, the gap between germline ends came to 11 bases. The V gene's germline CDR1 is MNHEY and CDR2 SVGAGI. CDR3 nucleotides: TGTGCCAGCAGTTACGGCGGGTCGGGCTATGGCTACACCTTC. Translation: CASSYGGSGYGYTF.

This chain joins TRBV24-1 and TRBJ2-1, with 13 bases matching TRBD2. Trimming took 5 bases from V and 7 from J; bases not matched to a gene: 10. The CDR3 is 17 amino acids. Germline V lookup: CDR1 KGHDR, CDR2 SFDVKD. This CDR3 is CATSATRRGLAGNEQFF. CDR3 DNA sequence: TGTGCCACCAGTGCCACTCGGAGGGGACTAGCGGGAAATGAGCAGTTCTTC.